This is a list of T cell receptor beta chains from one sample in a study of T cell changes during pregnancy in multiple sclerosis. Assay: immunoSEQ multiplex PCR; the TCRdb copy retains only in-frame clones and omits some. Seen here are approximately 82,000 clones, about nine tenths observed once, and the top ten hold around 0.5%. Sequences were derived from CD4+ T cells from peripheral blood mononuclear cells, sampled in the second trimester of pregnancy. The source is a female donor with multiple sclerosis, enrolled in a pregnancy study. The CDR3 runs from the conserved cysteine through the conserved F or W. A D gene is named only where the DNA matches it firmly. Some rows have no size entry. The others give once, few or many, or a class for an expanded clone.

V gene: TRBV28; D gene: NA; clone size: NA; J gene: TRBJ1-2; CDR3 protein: CASSTANYGYTF; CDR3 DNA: TGTGCCAGCAGTACTGCGAACTATGGCTACACCTTC
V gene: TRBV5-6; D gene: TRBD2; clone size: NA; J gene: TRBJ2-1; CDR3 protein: CASRTPSGRAYNEQFF; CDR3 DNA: TGTGCCAGCAGAACCCCTAGCGGGAGGGCCTACAATGAGCAGTTCTTC
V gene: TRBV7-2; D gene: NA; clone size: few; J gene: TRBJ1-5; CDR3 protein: CASSPQSNQPQHF; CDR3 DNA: TGTGCCAGCAGCCCCCAGAGCAATCAGCCCCAGCATTTT
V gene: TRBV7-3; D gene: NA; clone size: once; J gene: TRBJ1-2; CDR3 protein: CASSLTPGQNYGYTF; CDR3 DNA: TGTGCCAGCAGCCTCACCCCGGGACAAAACTATGGCTACACCTTC
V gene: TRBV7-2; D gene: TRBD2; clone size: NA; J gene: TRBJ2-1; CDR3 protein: CASSSTSGKAYNEQFF; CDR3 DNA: TGTGCCAGCAGCTCTACTAGCGGCAAAGCCTACAATGAGCAGTTCTTC
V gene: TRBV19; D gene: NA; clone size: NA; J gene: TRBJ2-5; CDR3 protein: CASSILGKSGGETQYF; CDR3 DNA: TGTGCCAGTAGTATATTGGGGAAAAGTGGAGGGGAGACCCAGTACTTC
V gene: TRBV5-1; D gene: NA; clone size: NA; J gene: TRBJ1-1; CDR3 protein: CASSLSRQGGLGGAEAFF; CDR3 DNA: TGCGCCAGCAGCTTGAGTCGGCAGGGTGGGCTTGGAGGGGCTGAAGCTTTCTTT
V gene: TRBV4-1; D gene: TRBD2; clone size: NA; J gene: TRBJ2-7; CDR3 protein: CASSQFHTSGLSYEQYF; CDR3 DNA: TGCGCCAGCAGCCAGTTCCATACTAGCGGGTTATCCTACGAGCAGTACTTC
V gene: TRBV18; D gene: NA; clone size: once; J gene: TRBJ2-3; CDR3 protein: CASSPADTDTQYF; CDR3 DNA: TGTGCCAGCTCACCAGCAGACACAGATACGCAGTATTTT
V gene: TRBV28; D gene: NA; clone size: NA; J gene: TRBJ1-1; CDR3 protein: CASSLSGFEAFF; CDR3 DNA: TGTGCCAGCAGTTTATCGGGGTTTGAAGCTTTCTTT
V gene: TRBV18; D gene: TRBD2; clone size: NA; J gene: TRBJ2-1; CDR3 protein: CASSPPSGRAGGEQFF; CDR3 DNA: TGTGCCAGCTCACCGCCTAGCGGGAGGGCCGGGGGTGAGCAGTTCTTC
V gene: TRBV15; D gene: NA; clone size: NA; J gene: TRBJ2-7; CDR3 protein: CATSRDLEGRQYF; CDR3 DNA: TGTGCCACCAGCAGAGATCTGGAGGGCCGGCAGTACTTC
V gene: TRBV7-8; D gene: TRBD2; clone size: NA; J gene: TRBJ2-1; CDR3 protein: CASSSSGRGSYNEQFF; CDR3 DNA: TGTGCCAGCAGCTCTAGCGGGAGAGGGTCCTACAATGAGCAGTTCTTC
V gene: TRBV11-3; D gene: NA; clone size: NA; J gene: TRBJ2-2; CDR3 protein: CASSLAGGELFF; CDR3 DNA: TGTGCCAGCAGCTTAGCAGGCGGGGAGCTGTTTTTT
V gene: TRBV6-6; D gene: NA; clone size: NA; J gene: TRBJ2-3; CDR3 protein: CASRSLPGTDTQYF; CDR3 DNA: TGTGCCAGCAGAAGTCTTCCGGGAACAGATACGCAGTATTTT
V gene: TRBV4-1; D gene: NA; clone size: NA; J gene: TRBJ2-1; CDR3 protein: CASSQVLQRVDNEQFF; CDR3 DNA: TGCGCCAGCAGCCAAGTCTTACAGCGGGTGGACAATGAGCAGTTCTTC
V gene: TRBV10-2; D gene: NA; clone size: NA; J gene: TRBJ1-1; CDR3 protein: CASRTREGGTEAFF; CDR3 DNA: TGCGCCAGCAGGACGAGGGAGGGGGGCACTGAAGCTTTCTTT
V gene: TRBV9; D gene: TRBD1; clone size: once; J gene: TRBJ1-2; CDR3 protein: CASSVAGGSYGYTF; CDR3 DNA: TGTGCCAGCAGCGTAGCAGGGGGCTCCTATGGCTACACCTTC
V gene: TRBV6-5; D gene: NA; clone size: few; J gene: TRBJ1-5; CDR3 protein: CASSWNGVGQPQHF; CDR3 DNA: TGTGCCAGCAGTTGGAACGGGGTGGGTCAGCCCCAGCATTTT
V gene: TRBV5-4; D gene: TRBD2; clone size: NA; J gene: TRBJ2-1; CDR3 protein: CASSPLPSGGAGYNEQFF; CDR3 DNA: TGTGCCAGCAGCCCTCTCCCTAGCGGGGGGGCTGGGTACAATGAGCAGTTCTTC
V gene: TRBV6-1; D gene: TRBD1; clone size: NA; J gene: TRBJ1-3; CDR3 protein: CASSDGQGAKNTIYF; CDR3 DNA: TGTGCCAGCAGTGACGGACAGGGGGCGAAGAACACCATATATTTT
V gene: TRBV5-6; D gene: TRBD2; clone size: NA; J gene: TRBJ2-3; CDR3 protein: CASSFAPGLAGTDTQYF; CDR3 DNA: TGTGCCAGCAGCTTTGCGCCGGGACTAGCGGGAACAGATACGCAGTATTTT
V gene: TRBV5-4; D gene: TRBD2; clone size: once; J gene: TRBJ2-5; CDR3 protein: CASSLGGGDRPETQYF; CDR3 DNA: TGTGCCAGCAGCTTGGGGGGGGGTGACCGGCCGGAGACCCAGTACTTC
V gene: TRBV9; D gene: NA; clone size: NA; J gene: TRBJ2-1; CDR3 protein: CASSVAAGSYNEQFF; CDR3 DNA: TGTGCCAGCAGCGTAGCTGCAGGGTCCTACAATGAGCAGTTCTTC
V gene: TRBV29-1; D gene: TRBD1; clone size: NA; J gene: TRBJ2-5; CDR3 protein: CSVSPFGTVQETQYF; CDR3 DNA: TGCAGCGTTAGCCCTTTTGGGACAGTACAAGAGACCCAGTACTTC
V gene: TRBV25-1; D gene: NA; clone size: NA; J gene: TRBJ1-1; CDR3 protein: CASSAKTGTEAFF; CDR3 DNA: TGTGCCAGCAGTGCCAAGACAGGCACTGAAGCTTTCTTT
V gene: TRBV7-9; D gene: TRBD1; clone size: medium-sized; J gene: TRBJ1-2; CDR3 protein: CASSLTGEGYTF; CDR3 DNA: TGTGCCAGCAGCCTGACAGGGGAAGGCTACACCTTC
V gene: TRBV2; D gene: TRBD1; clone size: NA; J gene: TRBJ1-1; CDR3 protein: CASSGTGGAKAFF; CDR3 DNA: TGTGCCAGCAGTGGGACAGGGGGAGCGAAGGCTTTCTTT
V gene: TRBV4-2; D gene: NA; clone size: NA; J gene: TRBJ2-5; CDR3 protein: CASSQLGTEETQYF; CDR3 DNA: TGTGCCAGCAGCCAGCTAGGAACGGAGGAGACCCAGTACTTC
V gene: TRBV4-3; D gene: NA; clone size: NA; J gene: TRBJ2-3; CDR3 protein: CASSQDLAAYTDTQYF; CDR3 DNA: TGCGCCAGCAGCCAAGATTTAGCGGCCTACACAGATACGCAGTATTTT
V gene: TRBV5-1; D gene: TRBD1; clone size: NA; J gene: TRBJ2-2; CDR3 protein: CASSHPRRTGDLLRGDTGELFF; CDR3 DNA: TGCGCCAGCAGCCATCCACGTCGGACAGGGGACTTGTTAAGGGGGGACACCGGGGAGCTGTTTTTT
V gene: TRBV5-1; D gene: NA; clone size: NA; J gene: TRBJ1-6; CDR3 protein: CASSSGHGGNSPLHF; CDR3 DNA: TGCGCCAGCAGCTCTGGACACGGGGGGAATTCACCCCTCCACTTT
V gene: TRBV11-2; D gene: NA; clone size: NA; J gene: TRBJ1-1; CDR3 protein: CASSLDNRDIQGAFF; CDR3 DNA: TGTGCCAGCAGCTTAGATAATAGGGACATACAGGGAGCTTTCTTT
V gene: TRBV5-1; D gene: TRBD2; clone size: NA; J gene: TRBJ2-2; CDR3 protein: CASTYLAGVGTGELFF; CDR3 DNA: TGCGCCAGCACCTACCTAGCGGGAGTCGGCACCGGGGAGCTGTTTTTT
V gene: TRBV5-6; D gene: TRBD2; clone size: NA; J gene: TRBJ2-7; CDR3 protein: CASSLKLAGAGEQYF; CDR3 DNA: TGTGCCAGCAGCTTGAAACTAGCGGGAGCTGGGGAGCAGTACTTC
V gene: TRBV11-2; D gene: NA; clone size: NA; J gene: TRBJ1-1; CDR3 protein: CASSLEGGEAFF; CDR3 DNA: TGTGCCAGCAGCCTAGAGGGAGGAGAAGCTTTCTTT
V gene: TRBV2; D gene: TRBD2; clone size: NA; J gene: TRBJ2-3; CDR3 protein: CASRSGGGDTQYF; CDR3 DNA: TGTGCCAGCCGCAGCGGGGGTGGAGATACGCAGTATTTT
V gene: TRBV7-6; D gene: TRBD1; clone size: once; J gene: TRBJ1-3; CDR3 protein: CASSLEGAFGNTIYF; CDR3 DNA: TGTGCCAGCAGCTTAGAGGGGGCCTTTGGAAACACCATATATTTT
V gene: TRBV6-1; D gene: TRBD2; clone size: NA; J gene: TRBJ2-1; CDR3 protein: CASSELGRVGNEQFF; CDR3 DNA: TGTGCCAGCAGTGAGTTGGGGAGGGTCGGGAATGAGCAGTTCTTC
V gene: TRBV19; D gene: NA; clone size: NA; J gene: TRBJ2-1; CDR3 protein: CASSAQGTAYNEQFF; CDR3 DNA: TGTGCCAGTAGTGCCCAGGGGACGGCCTACAATGAGCAGTTCTTC
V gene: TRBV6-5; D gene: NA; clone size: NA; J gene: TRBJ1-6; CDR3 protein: CASSRTEYNSPLHF; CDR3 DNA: TGTGCCAGCAGTCGAACAGAGTATAATTCACCCCTCCACTTT
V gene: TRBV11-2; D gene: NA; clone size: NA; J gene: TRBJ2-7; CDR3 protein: CASWIQGGEQYF; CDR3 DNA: TGTGCCAGCTGGATACAGGGCGGTGAGCAGTACTTC
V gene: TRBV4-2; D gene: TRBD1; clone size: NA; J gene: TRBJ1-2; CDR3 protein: CASSQESHRGNGYTF; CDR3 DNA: TGTGCCAGCAGCCAGGAATCTCACAGGGGGAATGGCTACACCTTC
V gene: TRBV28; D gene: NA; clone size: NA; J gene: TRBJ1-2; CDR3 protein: CASSPQNSIGGGYTF; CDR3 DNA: TGTGCCAGCAGTCCCCAGAACTCAATTGGAGGTGGCTACACCTTC
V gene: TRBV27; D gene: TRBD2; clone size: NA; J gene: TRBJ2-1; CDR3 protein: CASSFSASGYNEQFF; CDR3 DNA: TGTGCCAGCAGTTTTTCGGCTAGCGGATACAATGAGCAGTTCTTC
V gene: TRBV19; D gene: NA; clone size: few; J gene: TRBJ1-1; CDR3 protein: CASSMLRHRDGNTEAFF; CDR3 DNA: TGTGCCAGTAGTATGCTACGCCACAGGGATGGGAACACTGAAGCTTTCTTT
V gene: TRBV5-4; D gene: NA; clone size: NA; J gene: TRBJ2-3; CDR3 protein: CASSVGRAGDTQYF; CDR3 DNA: TGTGCCAGCAGCGTTGGGCGAGCAGGAGATACGCAGTATTTT
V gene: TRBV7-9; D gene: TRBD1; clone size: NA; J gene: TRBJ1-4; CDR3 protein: CASSRVTGVGTNEKLFF; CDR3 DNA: TGTGCCAGCAGCCGCGTAACAGGGGTTGGGACTAATGAAAAACTGTTTTTT
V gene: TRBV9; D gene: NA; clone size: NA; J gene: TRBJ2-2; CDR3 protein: CASSVDPNNHLASTGELFF; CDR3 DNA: TGTGCCAGCAGCGTAGATCCCAATAATCACCTAGCGAGCACCGGGGAGCTGTTTTTT
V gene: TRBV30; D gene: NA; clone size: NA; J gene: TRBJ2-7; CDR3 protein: CAWSETYEQYF; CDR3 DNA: TGTGCCTGGAGCGAGACCTACGAGCAGTACTTC
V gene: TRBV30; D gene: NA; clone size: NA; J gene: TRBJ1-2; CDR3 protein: CAWRGGRGANYGYTF; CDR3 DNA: TGTGCCTGGAGGGGGGGGCGCGGAGCTAACTATGGCTACACCTTC
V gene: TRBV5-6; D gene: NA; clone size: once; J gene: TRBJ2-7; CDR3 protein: CASSLLSRSYEQYF; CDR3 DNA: TGTGCCAGCAGCTTGCTCTCGAGGTCCTACGAGCAGTACTTC
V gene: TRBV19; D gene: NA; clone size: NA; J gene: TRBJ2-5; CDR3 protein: CATGERFQETQYF; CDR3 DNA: TGTGCCACCGGAGAGCGATTCCAAGAGACCCAGTACTTC
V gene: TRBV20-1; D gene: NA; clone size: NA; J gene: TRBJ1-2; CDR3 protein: CSARGGYGYTF; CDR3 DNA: TGCAGTGCTAGGGGGGGGTATGGCTACACCTTC
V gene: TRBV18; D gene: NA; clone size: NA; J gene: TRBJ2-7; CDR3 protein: CASSEQGGGREQYF; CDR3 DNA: TGTGCCAGCTCAGAACAGGGTGGCGGGCGCGAGCAGTACTTC
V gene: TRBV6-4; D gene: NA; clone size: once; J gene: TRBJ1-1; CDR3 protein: CASSLQGNTEAFF; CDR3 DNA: TGTGCCAGCAGCCTACAGGGGAACACTGAAGCTTTCTTT
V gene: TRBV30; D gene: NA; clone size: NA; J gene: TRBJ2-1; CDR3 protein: CAWSMWAGGSYNEQFF; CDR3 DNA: TGTGCCTGGAGTATGTGGGCCGGGGGCTCCTACAATGAGCAGTTCTTC
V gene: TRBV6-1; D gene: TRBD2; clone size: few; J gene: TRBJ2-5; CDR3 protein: CASSDLGGRAQETQYF; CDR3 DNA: TGTGCCAGCAGTGATTTGGGCGGGAGGGCGCAAGAGACCCAGTACTTC